A selection of T cell receptor beta chains follows, all from one sample in a study of blood T cell repertoires in COVID-19. Profiling relied on immunoSEQ multiplex PCR, and the TCRdb table lists in-frame clones only, not all of them. The sample includes 110,000 to 150,000 clones, approximately 80% of them seen just once. Sequences were obtained from peripheral blood. Receptors were obtained from a man in his sixties or seventies who had recovered from COVID-19. The CDR3 runs from the conserved cysteine through the conserved F or W. The D gene is left open where the match is weak. Only part of the rows carry a size: once, few, many, or a class if the clone is expanded.

cdr3_nt: TGTGCCAGCCGACCGGGACAGGGGGGACTAGCGGGCTACAATGAGCAGTTCTTC
cdr3_aa: CASRPGQGGLAGYNEQFF
clone_size: NA
j_call: TRBJ2-1
d_call: NA
v_call: TRBV27

cdr3_nt: TGTGCCAGCAGCCAAGAGGCTGGCCCCCAGGCCAACGTCCTGACTTTC
cdr3_aa: CASSQEAGPQANVLTF
clone_size: NA
j_call: TRBJ2-6
d_call: NA
v_call: TRBV3-1/TRBV3-2

cdr3_nt: TGTGCTAGTGGTTTGATAAACTATAGCAATCAGCCCCAGCATTTT
cdr3_aa: CASGLINYSNQPQHF
clone_size: NA
j_call: TRBJ1-5
d_call: NA
v_call: TRBV12-5

cdr3_nt: TGCAGTGCTAGTCATAGCTCTGGAAACACCATATATTTT
cdr3_aa: CSASHSSGNTIYF
clone_size: NA
j_call: TRBJ1-3
d_call: NA
v_call: TRBV20-1

cdr3_nt: TGTGCCAGCAGTGTACAGCGGGAGGGCAGGTCCCCCTACAATGAGCAGTTCTTC
cdr3_aa: CASSVQREGRSPYNEQFF
clone_size: few
j_call: TRBJ2-1
d_call: TRBD2
v_call: TRBV6-1

cdr3_nt: TGTGCCAGCAGCCCTAACGGAGCGGGAGGGCTAGAGACCCAGTACTTC
cdr3_aa: CASSPNGAGGLETQYF
clone_size: NA
j_call: TRBJ2-5
d_call: TRBD2
v_call: TRBV6-2/TRBV6-3

cdr3_nt: TGCGCCAGCAGCCAAGCGATGGCCTCCTACGAGCAGTACTTC
cdr3_aa: CASSQAMASYEQYF
clone_size: few
j_call: TRBJ2-7
d_call: NA
v_call: TRBV4-1

cdr3_nt: TGTGCCAGCAGCAGGGAAAGGGGGCGGTACGAGCAGTACTTC
cdr3_aa: CASSRERGRYEQYF
clone_size: NA
j_call: TRBJ2-7
d_call: NA
v_call: TRBV21-1

cdr3_nt: TGTGCCAGCAGGGTCGAAGCGGGCTACGAGCAGTACTTC
cdr3_aa: CASRVEAGYEQYF
clone_size: NA
j_call: TRBJ2-7
d_call: NA
v_call: TRBV27

cdr3_nt: TGTGCCAGCAGTTATAAGCCTAGCGGGTACAATGAGCAGTTCTTC
cdr3_aa: CASSYKPSGYNEQFF
clone_size: NA
j_call: TRBJ2-1
d_call: TRBD2
v_call: TRBV6-5

cdr3_nt: TGTGCCAGCAGTGGTGACAGGGGTCACAGGAACATTCAGTACTTC
cdr3_aa: CASSGDRGHRNIQYF
clone_size: NA
j_call: TRBJ2-4
d_call: TRBD1
v_call: TRBV28

cdr3_nt: TGTGCCAGCAGTTTGGGTTCAGACGGGGGCTATGGCTACACCTTC
cdr3_aa: CASSLGSDGGYGYTF
clone_size: NA
j_call: TRBJ1-2
d_call: NA
v_call: TRBV27

cdr3_nt: TGTGCCAGTAGTGTCCTAGCGGGAAGTCAAAACATTCAGTACTTC
cdr3_aa: CASSVLAGSQNIQYF
clone_size: few
j_call: TRBJ2-4
d_call: TRBD2
v_call: TRBV19

cdr3_nt: TGCGCCAGCAGCGTTAGCGGGGGGGCCTACAATGAGCAGTTCTTC
cdr3_aa: CASSVSGGAYNEQFF
clone_size: NA
j_call: TRBJ2-1
d_call: TRBD2
v_call: TRBV4-3

cdr3_nt: TGCGCCAGCAGTCAATCCGTGACAGCAACTAATGAAAAACTGTTTTTT
cdr3_aa: CASSQSVTATNEKLFF
clone_size: NA
j_call: TRBJ1-4
d_call: NA
v_call: TRBV23-1

cdr3_nt: TGCGCCAGCAGCTTGGGGGCGGGAGGGCTCCAAGAGACCCAGTACTTC
cdr3_aa: CASSLGAGGLQETQYF
clone_size: NA
j_call: TRBJ2-5
d_call: TRBD2
v_call: TRBV5-1

cdr3_nt: TGCGCCAGCAGCTTCGGGACTAGCGGGAGAAACTACAATGAGCAGTTCTTC
cdr3_aa: CASSFGTSGRNYNEQFF
clone_size: NA
j_call: TRBJ2-1
d_call: TRBD2
v_call: TRBV4-3

cdr3_nt: TGCGCCAGCAGCCAAGATCCAGCGTCCCTCTACGAGCAGTACTTC
cdr3_aa: CASSQDPASLYEQYF
clone_size: NA
j_call: TRBJ2-7
d_call: NA
v_call: TRBV4-1

cdr3_nt: TGTGCCGTCACCGGGACTAGAGTGGAAGACTCCTACAATGAGCAGTTCTTC
cdr3_aa: CAVTGTRVEDSYNEQFF
clone_size: NA
j_call: TRBJ2-1
d_call: TRBD2
v_call: TRBV15

cdr3_nt: TGTGCCAGCAGGCAGGGTAGCTCCTATAATTCACCCCTCCACTTT
cdr3_aa: CASRQGSSYNSPLHF
clone_size: few
j_call: TRBJ1-6
d_call: NA
v_call: TRBV9

cdr3_nt: TGTGCCAGCAGCTCGGGACTAGTGGAGGTGGATGAGCAGTTCTTC
cdr3_aa: CASSSGLVEVDEQFF
clone_size: NA
j_call: TRBJ2-1
d_call: TRBD2
v_call: TRBV11-2

cdr3_nt: TGTGCCAGCAGCCCGGGACAGAAGCATCAAGAGACCCAGTACTTC
cdr3_aa: CASSPGQKHQETQYF
clone_size: NA
j_call: TRBJ2-5
d_call: TRBD1
v_call: TRBV7-3

cdr3_nt: TGTGCCACCCCGGGGAACCTACTTTCTAAGCAGGTACAAGAGGAGCAGTTCTTC
cdr3_aa: CATPGNLLSKQVQEEQFF
clone_size: NA
j_call: TRBJ2-1
d_call: NA
v_call: TRBV24-1

cdr3_nt: TGTGCCAGCAGCTCACTCACAGGGGGCGTCTACGAGCAGTACTTC
cdr3_aa: CASSSLTGGVYEQYF
clone_size: NA
j_call: TRBJ2-7
d_call: TRBD1
v_call: TRBV7-9

cdr3_nt: TGTGCCAGCAGCAAAAAGTTACTAGCTCAAAGGTGCGAGCAGTACTTC
cdr3_aa: CASSKKLLAQRCEQYF
clone_size: NA
j_call: TRBJ2-7
d_call: NA
v_call: TRBV21-1

cdr3_nt: TGCGCCAGCAGACATGAACGCCAGAGACAGGACTTCTATGGCTACACCTTC
cdr3_aa: CASRHERQRQDFYGYTF
clone_size: NA
j_call: TRBJ1-2
d_call: NA
v_call: TRBV5-1

cdr3_nt: TGTGCCAGCAGTGGGAGTTACGACGAGCAGTACTTC
cdr3_aa: CASSGSYDEQYF
clone_size: NA
j_call: TRBJ2-7
d_call: NA
v_call: TRBV12-3/TRBV12-4

cdr3_nt: TGTGCCTGGTCCCGAGGGCTGAATAATGAAAAACTGTTTTTT
cdr3_aa: CAWSRGLNNEKLFF
clone_size: NA
j_call: TRBJ1-4
d_call: NA
v_call: TRBV30

cdr3_nt: TGTGCCAGCAGCTCGGCTAGCGGGAGGGCCCTCTCTCTTTACAATGAGCAGTTCTTC
cdr3_aa: CASSSASGRALSLYNEQFF
clone_size: NA
j_call: TRBJ2-1
d_call: TRBD2
v_call: TRBV5-4

cdr3_nt: TGTGCCAGCCGACTTACTAGCGCCGGTTACAATGAGCAGTTCTTC
cdr3_aa: CASRLTSAGYNEQFF
clone_size: few
j_call: TRBJ2-1
d_call: TRBD2
v_call: TRBV7-2

cdr3_nt: TGTGCCAGCAGTTTTGTAGCAGTACCTAGCGGGAGTACACGGACCTACGAGCAGTACTTC
cdr3_aa: CASSFVAVPSGSTRTYEQYF
clone_size: NA
j_call: TRBJ2-7
d_call: TRBD2
v_call: TRBV27

cdr3_nt: TGTGCCATCAGTGAGTCAAGCGGGCGGAGCACAGATACGCAGTATTTT
cdr3_aa: CAISESSGRSTDTQYF
clone_size: many
j_call: TRBJ2-3
d_call: NA
v_call: TRBV10-3

cdr3_nt: TGTGCCAGCAGCTGGGGGACTAGCGGGAGCGATGAGCAGTTCTTC
cdr3_aa: CASSWGTSGSDEQFF
clone_size: few
j_call: TRBJ2-1
d_call: TRBD2
v_call: TRBV7-9

cdr3_nt: TGCGCCAGCAGCGCGACAGGGGGCTCTGGGGCCAACGTCCTGACTTTC
cdr3_aa: CASSATGGSGANVLTF
clone_size: NA
j_call: TRBJ2-6
d_call: TRBD1
v_call: TRBV5-1

cdr3_nt: TGCAGCGTTGACGGGACAGATACTGAAGCTTTCTTT
cdr3_aa: CSVDGTDTEAFF
clone_size: NA
j_call: TRBJ1-1
d_call: TRBD1
v_call: TRBV29-1

cdr3_nt: TGTGCCAGCAGTCGTAGTTTGGGGGGATTAAGCTCCTACAATGAGCAGTTCTTC
cdr3_aa: CASSRSLGGLSSYNEQFF
clone_size: NA
j_call: TRBJ2-1
d_call: NA
v_call: TRBV9

cdr3_nt: TGTGCCAACCGGGACAGCCGAGGACCCTTCCCCCTCCACTTT
cdr3_aa: CANRDSRGPFPLHF
clone_size: NA
j_call: TRBJ1-6
d_call: TRBD1
v_call: TRBV6-4

cdr3_nt: TGTGCCAGCAGCGTAGGCTCCGACAGGGGACGTGGAAACACCATATATTTT
cdr3_aa: CASSVGSDRGRGNTIYF
clone_size: NA
j_call: TRBJ1-3
d_call: TRBD1
v_call: TRBV9

cdr3_nt: TGTGCCAGTAGTTCCTACCCCCTACCCGAGCAGTACTTC
cdr3_aa: CASSSYPLPEQYF
clone_size: NA
j_call: TRBJ2-7
d_call: NA
v_call: TRBV19

cdr3_nt: TGTGCCAGCAGCTTATACGGACAGGGCGCAACTAATGAAAAACTGTTTTTT
cdr3_aa: CASSLYGQGATNEKLFF
clone_size: NA
j_call: TRBJ1-4
d_call: TRBD1
v_call: TRBV5-5

cdr3_nt: TGTGCCACCAGCGGGACATTGGATACGCAGTATTTT
cdr3_aa: CATSGTLDTQYF
clone_size: NA
j_call: TRBJ2-3
d_call: NA
v_call: TRBV15

cdr3_nt: TGCGCCAGCAGAGGACTAGCGGATTACAATGAGCAGTTCTTC
cdr3_aa: CASRGLADYNEQFF
clone_size: NA
j_call: TRBJ2-1
d_call: TRBD2
v_call: TRBV5-1

cdr3_nt: TGTGCCAGCAGCATACGGGACAGACCCCAAGAGACCCAGTACTTC
cdr3_aa: CASSIRDRPQETQYF
clone_size: NA
j_call: TRBJ2-5
d_call: TRBD1
v_call: TRBV7-8

cdr3_nt: TGTGCCAGCAGCAAAACGGGACTAGCTGGGTACGAGCAGTACTTC
cdr3_aa: CASSKTGLAGYEQYF
clone_size: NA
j_call: TRBJ2-7
d_call: TRBD2
v_call: TRBV9

cdr3_nt: TGTGCCAGCAGCCAAGATAGGGGTCTAGCGGGATCAAATACGCAGTATTTT
cdr3_aa: CASSQDRGLAGSNTQYF
clone_size: NA
j_call: TRBJ2-3
d_call: TRBD2
v_call: TRBV14

cdr3_nt: TGCAGCGTTGATCAGGGGCGGAACACTGAAGCTTTCTTT
cdr3_aa: CSVDQGRNTEAFF
clone_size: few
j_call: TRBJ1-1
d_call: NA
v_call: TRBV29-1

cdr3_nt: TGTGCCAGCAGCCAAGAGTACGGGGGGAGCACTGAAGCTTTCTTT
cdr3_aa: CASSQEYGGSTEAFF
clone_size: NA
j_call: TRBJ1-1
d_call: NA
v_call: TRBV3-1/TRBV3-2

cdr3_nt: TGTGCCAGCAGCTTGGTTCCGACTAATCAAGAGACCCAGTACTTC
cdr3_aa: CASSLVPTNQETQYF
clone_size: few
j_call: TRBJ2-5
d_call: NA
v_call: TRBV5-5

cdr3_nt: TGCGCCAGCAGCTTGGGGGGTAGCGGGGACAATGAGCAGTTCTTC
cdr3_aa: CASSLGGSGDNEQFF
clone_size: NA
j_call: TRBJ2-1
d_call: TRBD2
v_call: TRBV5-1

cdr3_nt: TGTGCCAGCAGCTTCCTACCTCGGCGGGGGGCTGGGTCTTTCTTT
cdr3_aa: CASSFLPRRGAGSFF
clone_size: NA
j_call: TRBJ1-1
d_call: NA
v_call: TRBV7-9

cdr3_nt: TGTGCCAGCAGCCCACAGGGTGCGCCCTATGGCTACACCTTC
cdr3_aa: CASSPQGAPYGYTF
clone_size: NA
j_call: TRBJ1-2
d_call: NA
v_call: TRBV5-4

cdr3_nt: TGCGCCAGCAGCTCGGGGTGGGGACTAGCGGGAGAAGCCCAGTACTTC
cdr3_aa: CASSSGWGLAGEAQYF
clone_size: NA
j_call: TRBJ2-5
d_call: TRBD2
v_call: TRBV5-1

cdr3_nt: TGCAGTGCTAGTGGACTAGCGGCCCGATCCTACAATGAGCAGTTCTTC
cdr3_aa: CSASGLAARSYNEQFF
clone_size: NA
j_call: TRBJ2-1
d_call: TRBD2
v_call: TRBV20-1

cdr3_nt: TGCAGTGCTCAAGCGTACAATGAGCAGTTCTTC
cdr3_aa: CSAQAYNEQFF
clone_size: NA
j_call: TRBJ2-1
d_call: NA
v_call: TRBV20-1

cdr3_nt: TGTGCCAGCAGCTTGGGCCTCTTGGCGGGAAAGTACAATGAGCAGTTCTTC
cdr3_aa: CASSLGLLAGKYNEQFF
clone_size: NA
j_call: TRBJ2-1
d_call: NA
v_call: TRBV7-3

cdr3_nt: TGTGCCAGCAGCTTAGGGGTGGGGAGGAACACTGAAGCTTTCTTT
cdr3_aa: CASSLGVGRNTEAFF
clone_size: once
j_call: TRBJ1-1
d_call: NA
v_call: TRBV7-9

cdr3_nt: TGCAGTGTTCTTAGACAGGGTCGGCGGTTCTTC
cdr3_aa: CSVLRQGRRFF
clone_size: once
j_call: TRBJ2-1
d_call: TRBD1
v_call: TRBV20-1

cdr3_nt: TGCGCCAGCCACCAGGGAGGGAACACTGAAGCTTTCTTT
cdr3_aa: CASHQGGNTEAFF
clone_size: NA
j_call: TRBJ1-1
d_call: NA
v_call: TRBV5-1

cdr3_nt: TGTGCCAGCAGCTATGGTTGGGGCCCGGAAGCTTTCTTT
cdr3_aa: CASSYGWGPEAFF
clone_size: NA
j_call: TRBJ1-1
d_call: NA
v_call: TRBV5-6